The 25 T cell receptor beta chains below were found in one sample sequenced in a study of control samples from healthy donors and cancer patients. Data came from immunoSEQ multiplex PCR; TCRdb stores just in-frame clones and leaves some out. The repertoire holds about 120,000 clones, with just under 95% as singletons. Sequenced input: blood. Receptors were obtained from a man aged 18 to 29 in good health.

The chain joins TRBV6-5 to TRBJ1-2; D possibly corresponds to TRBD1 (6 bases). The V gene's germline CDR1 is MNHEY and CDR2 SVGAGI. V lost 4 bases to trimming and J lost 8 bases, with 14 bases between them. This CDR3 contains 13 residues. This CDR3 is CASSLRDIDGYTF. CDR3 in DNA: TGTGCCAGCAGTTTACGGGACATTGACGGCTACACCTTC.

V is TRBV11-2 and J is TRBJ1-3; D possibly corresponds to TRBD1 (6 bases). Germline assignment: CDR1 SGHAT and CDR2 FQNNGV. With 5 bases removed from V and 1 base from J, the gap between germline ends came to 12 bases. The CDR3 covers 15 residues. DNA of the CDR3: TGTGCCAGCAGCCCGTCCAGGGGTTCTGGAAACACCATATATTTT. Protein sequence: CASSPSRGSGNTIYF.

This sequence joins TRBV21-1 and TRBJ1-2; the tabulated D call, TRBD1, remains unverified against the DNA. TRBV21-1 is tagged as a pseudogene. This CDR3 comprises 15 residues. The CDR3 DNA follows: TGTGCCAGCGCCAACCAGGACATACACGGAGATGGCTACACCTTC. This codes for CASANQDIHGDGYTF.

The rearrangement links TRBV5-6 to TRBJ2-3; D gene ambiguous. Germline CDR1 SGHDT, CDR2 YYEEEE. The CDR3 length is 13 residues. Trimming took 1 base from V and 1 from J, leaving 4 bases between them. The CDR3 loop is CASSLKGTDTQYF. CDR3 nucleotides: TGTGCCAGCAGCTTGAAGGGCACAGATACGCAGTATTTT.

The chain joins TRBV12-5 to TRBJ1-3; possible D gene TRBD1, 5 bases. Germline V gene lookup returns CDR1 LGHNT and CDR2 FRNRAP. The V end lost 5 bases, the J end lost 0 bases, and 11 bases lay between the germline ends. There are 15 residues in the CDR3. CDR3 nucleotides: TGTGCTAGTGGTGGGACCGGGGTCTCTGGAAACACCATATATTTT. The encoded protein is CASGGTGVSGNTIYF.

The V call is TRBV6-5, the J call TRBJ2-3, with a weak D call TRBD2 (6 bases). Looked up from germline, CDR1 is MNHEY and CDR2 is SVGAGI. This CDR3 has 15 amino acids. V dropped 6 bases and J dropped 1 base, with 14 bases sitting between them. CDR3 sequence (DNA): TGTGCCAGCAGGATAGCGTGGGGGGGCACAGATACGCAGTATTTT. Protein sequence: CASRIAWGGTDTQYF.

This clone was seen once. The chain joins TRBV5-4 to TRBJ2-7; D perhaps matches TRBD2 (6 bases). The CDR3 loop spans 14 amino acids. The germline CDR1 and CDR2 sequences are SGHNT and YYREEE (reference sequence). V lost 4 bases and J 6 bases, leaving 17 bases between the germline ends. CDR3 protein: CASSTGLVVGEQYF. CDR3 nucleotide sequence: TGTGCCAGCAGCACGGGACTGGTAGTTGGCGAGCAGTACTTC.

The rearrangement uses TRBV11-1 and TRBJ1-3; possibly TRBD1 for D (5 bases). The germline gives CDR1 SGHAT, CDR2 FQDESV (reference sequence). The V end lost 0 bases, the J end lost 0 bases, and 6 bases lay between the germline ends. This CDR3 has 15 residues. The CDR3 DNA is TGTGCCAGCAGCTTAGCGGGACTCTCTGGAAACACCATATATTTT. It yields the protein CASSLAGLSGNTIYF. The full variable domain, completed using reference TRBV11-1 and TRBJ1-3, is EAEVAQSPRYKITEKSQAVAFWCDPISGHATLYWYRQILGQGPELLVQFQDESVVDDSQLPKDRFSAERLKGVDSTLKIQPAELGDSAMYLCASSLAGLSGNTIYFGEGSWLTVV.

This chain connects TRBV5-1 to TRBJ1-6; D may be TRBD1 (5 bases). Germline CDR1 reads SGHRS; CDR2 reads YFSETQ. The length of the CDR3 is 15 residues. Trimming pared 0 bases from V and 7 bases from J, leaving 11 bases between. The CDR3 protein is CASSLAAGSNSPLHF. For the CDR3, the DNA is TGCGCCAGCAGCTTGGCTGCAGGGTCGAATTCACCCCTCCACTTT.

V usage is TRBV6-5 and J usage is TRBJ2-3, with 12 bases lining up with TRBD2. Germline CDR1 reads MNHEY; CDR2 reads SVGAGI. With 2 bases clipped from V and 9 bases from J, the junction kept 6 bases outside the gene matches. The CDR3 is 15 amino acids. The CDR3 loop reads CASSYGASGGETQYF. The CDR3 DNA follows: TGTGCCAGCAGTTACGGGGCTAGCGGGGGGGAGACGCAGTATTTT.

The genes are TRBV4-2 and TRBJ1-6, with 9 bases matching TRBD1. From germline, CDR1 is LGHNA and CDR2 YNFKEQ. The CDR3 spans 15 residues. Germline trimming cut 3 bases from V and 13 bases from J; bases unmatched to any gene: 10. Written as DNA, the CDR3 is TGTGCCAGCAGCCAGGGACAGGGAGATCCCTCTCCCCTCCACTTT. This codes for CASSQGQGDPSPLHF.

V gene TRBV6-5 combines with J gene TRBJ1-2, with D hard to call. CDR1 and CDR2 (germline): MNHEY, SVGAGI. With 7 bases removed from V and 4 bases from J, the gap between germline ends came to 19 bases. The CDR3 has 15 residues. CDR3 in amino acids: CASIRTGRSIYGYTF. The CDR3 region has the DNA TGTGCCAGCATAAGGACCGGAAGGAGTATCTATGGCTACACCTTC.

The CDR3 sequence: CASTNRDRALRETQYF. CDR3 nucleotides: TGTGCCAGCACCAACCGGGACAGGGCTCTTAGAGAGACCCAGTACTTC. The rearrangement links TRBV21-1 to TRBJ2-5; TRBD1, the D gene given by the table, was not confirmed from the DNA. TRBV21-1 is reported as a pseudogene. This CDR3 is built from 16 residues.

This chain connects TRBV27 to TRBJ2-1; 10 positions match TRBD1. With 5 bases clipped from V and 12 bases from J, the junction kept 7 bases outside the gene matches. This CDR3 is built from 13 residues. The V gene's germline CDR1 is MNHEY and CDR2 SMNVEV (reference sequence). In nucleotides, the CDR3 is TGTGCCAGCAGTGCGGGACAGGGGTCGGCGCAGTTCTTC. Translating gives CASSAGQGSAQFF.

The genes are TRBV5-6 and TRBJ2-5; D possibly corresponds to TRBD1 (5 bases). The CDR3 extends over 13 amino acids. The germline V and J ends were trimmed by 5 bases and 6 bases, with 14 bases remaining between them. Germline V gene data show CDR1 as SGHDT and CDR2 as YYEEEE. In DNA form, the CDR3 reads TGTGCCAGCAGTTCCCTGTCAGGGAAGACCCAGTACTTC. Encoded protein: CASSSLSGKTQYF. Together with reference TRBV5-6 and TRBJ2-5, the CDR3 gives the full variable domain: DAGVTQSPTHLIKTRGQQVTLRCSPKSGHDTVSWYQQALGQGPQFIFQYYEEEERQRGNFPDRFSGHQFPNYSSELNVNALLLGDSALYLCASSSLSGKTQYFGPGTRLLVL.

The genes are TRBV5-1 and TRBJ1-5; D is unclear. The CDR3 contains 15 residues. V lost 0 bases and J lost 4, with 11 bases in between. In germline, CDR1 is SGHRS, CDR2 YFSETQ. CDR3 protein: CASSLAPDTNQPQHF. CDR3 DNA: TGCGCCAGCAGCTTGGCACCGGATACGAATCAGCCCCAGCATTTT.

The chain couples TRBV4-1 to TRBJ2-5; possible D gene TRBD2, 6 bases. The CDR3 extends over 15 amino acids. The germline V gene has CDR1 MGHRA and CDR2 YSYEKL. V lost 1 base to trimming and J lost 5 bases, with 14 bases between them. The chain's CDR3 is CASSQGRRGGETQYF. The CDR3 DNA reads as TGCGCCAGCAGCCAAGGCCGGCGGGGTGGGGAGACCCAGTACTTC.

The table lists this clone with a few counts. The V call is TRBV5-4, the J call TRBJ1-3, with D possibly matching TRBD1 (5 bases). The CDR3 length is 15 residues. The V and J ends lost 0 bases and 2 bases respectively, with 9 bases between them. Looked up from germline, CDR1 is SGHNT and CDR2 is YYREEE (reference sequence). The CDR3 loop reads CASSLDAGTGNTIYF. The CDR3 nucleotides are TGTGCCAGCAGCTTGGACGCAGGGACTGGAAACACCATATATTTT.

The chain employs TRBV3-1 (or the pseudogene TRBV3-2) and TRBJ1-6; 7 bases fit TRBD1. The J segment lost 8 bases and the V segment lost 8 bases, leaving 12 bases of the junction unmatched. The germline CDR1 and CDR2 sequences are LGHDT and YNNKEL (reference sequence). The length of the CDR3 is 15 residues. The CDR3 region is CASQKATGQYSPLHF. For the CDR3, the DNA is TGTGCCAGCCAAAAGGCAACGGGACAGTATTCACCCCTCCACTTT.

As DNA, the CDR3 is TGCGCCAGCAGTCTAGACAGGGCGGGCAATCAGCCCCAGCATTTT. Residues: CASSLDRAGNQPQHF. The V and J genes are TRBV5-1 and TRBJ1-5, with 7 bases identical to TRBD1. V shed 5 bases and J 2 bases; nucleotides not matched to a gene: 7. This CDR3 region has 15 residues. Germline V gene data show CDR1 as SGHRS and CDR2 as YFSETQ.

Here the CDR3 DNA reads TGCGCCAGCAGCTCCCGGACTAGCGGGGAAGGAGAGACCCAGTACTTC. Its protein product is CASSSRTSGEGETQYF. The chain combines TRBV5-1 with TRBJ2-5; TRBD2 aligns across 12 bases. The CDR3 is 16 residues long. Germline CDR1 SGHRS, CDR2 YFSETQ. Unmatched junction bases numbered 7, after V lost 3 bases and J lost 4 bases.

This chain uses TRBV6-5 with TRBJ1-2, with TRBD1 identical over 9 bases. The CDR3 consists of 14 residues. V shed 10 bases, J shed 5 bases, and the junction held 11 bases outside the gene matches. The germline V gene encodes CDR1 MNHEY and CDR2 SVGAGI. CDR3 in amino acids: CATRGDREFYGYTF. The CDR3 DNA reads as TGTGCCACCCGGGGGGACAGGGAGTTTTATGGCTACACCTTC.

The chain recombines TRBV19 with TRBJ1-2, with 7 bases fitting TRBD1. V shed 4 bases, J shed 3 bases, and the junction held 14 bases outside the gene matches. The CDR3 spans 17 residues. From germline, CDR1 is LNHDA and CDR2 SQIVND (reference sequence). The CDR3 coding sequence is TGTGCCAGTAGTAAGGATGGGGCGACAGGGACTTACTATGGCTACACCTTC. Protein: CASSKDGATGTYYGYTF.

The chain joins TRBV9 to TRBJ1-5, with D perhaps TRBD1 (5 bases). V was clipped by 0 bases and J by 6 bases, with 13 bases between them. The V gene's germline CDR1 is SGDLS and CDR2 YYNGEE. This CDR3 has 15 amino acids. The CDR3 sequence: CASSVGLGAGQPQHF. The CDR3 DNA reads as TGTGCCAGCAGCGTAGGTCTAGGGGCGGGTCAGCCCCAGCATTTT.

This clone has just one count. The V gene is TRBV6-4, the J gene TRBJ1-6, with 8 bases aligning to TRBD1. Germline CDR1 and CDR2: MRHNA and SNTAGT. CDR3 length equals 13 residues. The J segment lost 8 bases and the V segment lost 3 bases, leaving 0 bases of the junction unmatched. The CDR3 coding sequence is TGTGCCAGCAGTGAACAGGGGGATTCACCCCTCCACTTT. Protein product: CASSEQGDSPLHF.